This paragraph covers one T cell receptor beta chain sequence. The data derive from a study of blood T cell repertoires in COVID-19. As for the study in general: Whether acute or convalescent, the COVID-19 samples came from the United States, Italy and Spain.

Study processing details: Reference gene primer amplification gave nucleated cell count estimates. Method: immunoSEQ multiplex PCR; TCRdb's copy keeps in-frame clones and lacks some. The V and J calls and clone size were taken over from that table, and D and trimming were inferred from the DNA. This table has around 33,000 clones, more than 70% appearing once. CDR3 length: 17 amino acids. Germline-derived CDR1 and CDR2 are SGHRS and YFSETQ. The V end lost 0 bases, the J end lost 7 bases, and 20 bases lay between the germline ends. This chain links TRBV5-1 with TRBJ2-1; D might be TRBD2 (6 bases). The clonotype comes from a human donor in a cohort sampled during active COVID-19. Specimen: peripheral blood. The CDR3 bases are TGCGCCAGCAGCTTGGAGGGAGCGGGTCGCGCGAGGAATGAGCAGTTCTTC. It yields the protein CASSLEGAGRARNEQFF.